This TCR beta chain was identified during a study of shared clonotypes between healthy human individuals. Original methodology: Sequence data from immunoSEQ were junction-only and lacked quality scores; consequently, filtering differed. Only in-frame clones appear in the TCRdb table, and some are missing; sequencing was by immunoSEQ multiplex PCR. That table supplies the V and J calls and clone size; D and trimming were determined from the DNA. The sample comprises 450,000 to 600,000 clones, around 80% of which are singletons, and about 12% rests with the top ten. The donor cohort consisted entirely of Caucasian adults residing in Nashville, Tennessee. V lost 5 bases and J lost 7, with 12 bases in between. Germline V lookup: CDR1 SGHVS, CDR2 FNYEAQ. The CDR3 extends over 14 amino acids.

The TCR comes from a woman aged 40 to 50 in good health. Some clones in this sample may be carry-over from other donors' samples. The sequencing input was PBMCs. The rearrangement joins TRBV7-6 to TRBJ1-6; D perhaps matches TRBD1 (6 bases). This CDR3 reads CASSDDRPNSPLHF. The CDR3 DNA sequence: TGTGCCAGCAGCGACGACAGGCCGAATTCACCCCTCCACTTT.